A single sample gave rise to the 16 T cell receptor beta chains below, sequenced in a study of blood T cell repertoires in COVID-19. Produced via immunoSEQ multiplex PCR; TCRdb's table is partial and in-frame only. The table has more than 150,000 clones, around 87% seen once; the top ten hold less than 3%. The material sequenced was peripheral blood. The origin of the receptors is a man aged 35-49 years with active or convalescent COVID-19.

This sequence joins TRBV12-3 or TRBV12-4 and TRBJ2-1, with D unresolved. The CDR3 totals 12 residues. Between the trimmed V and J ends, which lost 3 bases and 10 bases, there was a span of 10 bases. CDR3 in amino acids: CASSFSNEEQFF. In DNA, the CDR3 is TGTGCCAGCAGTTTTAGTAACGAGGAGCAGTTCTTC.

The chain employs TRBV29-1 and TRBJ1-4, with 9 bases matching TRBD1. J gave up 8 bases and V 7 bases, and 8 bases lay outside the gene matches. The length of the CDR3 is 13 residues. Per the germline V gene, CDR1 is SQVTM and CDR2 is ANQGSEA. This chain's CDR3 is CSAGQGRGEKLFF. As DNA, the CDR3 is TGCAGCGCCGGACAGGGGCGCGGGGAAAAACTGTTTTTT.

This CDR3 is CASTASGLGDLIFF. For the CDR3, the DNA is TGTGCCAGCACCGCCTCAGGACTTGGCGACCTGATTTTCTTT. This chain links TRBV2 with TRBJ1-1; D not certain. V was shortened by 7 bases and J by 13 bases, with 25 bases between the two germline ends. The germline V gene has CDR1 SNHLY and CDR2 FYNNEI. This CDR3 is 14 amino acids long. Based on the CDR3 plus reference TRBV2 and TRBJ1-1, the full variable domain is EPEVTQTPSHQVTQMGQEVILRCVPISNHLYFYWYRQILGQKVEFLVSFYNNEISEKSEIFDDQFSVERPDGSNFTLKIRSTKLEDSAMYFCASTASGLGDLIFFGQGTRLTVV.

The J gene is TRBJ2-5, the V gene TRBV29-1; D remains ambiguous. Deletions cut 3 bases from V and 4 bases from J, with 12 bases between. Germline-derived CDR1 and CDR2 are SQVTM and ANQGSEA. The CDR3 loop spans 13 amino acids. CDR3 coding DNA: TGCAGCGTTGAGTCCCAGGTGGGAGAGACCCAGTACTTC. Amino acids: CSVESQVGETQYF.

This chain uses TRBV12-3 or TRBV12-4 with TRBJ2-1, with D unclear. V was trimmed by 5 bases and J by 6 bases, leaving 11 bases between them. This CDR3 has 13 residues. CDR3: CASSPQIPNEQFF. As DNA, the CDR3 is TGTGCCAGCAGTCCCCAAATTCCCAATGAGCAGTTCTTC.

The rearrangement joins TRBV7-8 to TRBJ1-3; possible D gene TRBD1, 5 bases. V was clipped by 5 bases and J by 3 bases, with 11 bases between them. Germline CDR1 is SGHVS and CDR2 is FQNEAQ. The CDR3 spans 14 residues. Written as DNA, the CDR3 is TGTGCCAGCAGCCTACAGGCGTTTGGAAACACCATATATTTT. This gives the protein CASSLQAFGNTIYF.

This clone was counted only a few times. The J gene is TRBJ1-5, the V gene TRBV19, with 9 bases that match TRBD1. The V and J ends lost 8 bases and 9 bases, in that order; junction bases with no gene match: 8. CDR1 LNHDA and CDR2 SQIVND come from the germline V gene (reference sequence). CDR3 length equals 13 residues. CDR3 sequence: CASWNRGPRPQHF. The CDR3 DNA follows: TGTGCCAGTTGGAACAGGGGGCCACGGCCCCAGCATTTT.

This chain links TRBV12-3 or TRBV12-4 with TRBJ1-2; D call uncertain. Trimming pared 2 bases from V and 0 bases from J, leaving 4 bases between. The CDR3 contains 13 residues. The CDR3 region is CASSLSTNYGYTF. The CDR3 nucleotides read TGTGCCAGCAGTTTATCTACTAACTATGGCTACACCTTC.

The genes are TRBV10-2 and TRBJ2-3; 15 positions match TRBD2. Per germline, CDR1 WSHSY and CDR2 SAAADI. The CDR3 spans 18 residues. The V segment lost 5 bases and the J segment 0 bases; nucleotides outside the gene matches: 6. The CDR3 sequence: CASSPGLAGGTSTDTQYF. CDR3 bases: TGCGCCAGCAGTCCGGGACTAGCGGGGGGCACTAGCACAGATACGCAGTATTTT.

This chain joins TRBV24-1 and TRBJ1-2, with D tentatively TRBD1 (5 bases). Per germline, CDR1 KGHDR and CDR2 SFDVKD. Trimming pared 4 bases from V and 6 bases from J, leaving 20 bases between. CDR3 size: 16 residues. The CDR3 nucleotides read TGTGCCACCAGTGACCCAGGGAGGGGATTTCATAATGGCTACACCTTC. The encoded protein is CATSDPGRGFHNGYTF.

The J gene is TRBJ1-5, the V gene TRBV18; 7 bases are a match to TRBD1. The CDR3 consists of 14 residues. Germline V gene sequence: CDR1 KGHSH, CDR2 LQKENI. Unmatched junction bases numbered 5, after V lost 6 bases and J lost 3 bases. The CDR3 protein is CASSPTGVNQPQHF. The CDR3 DNA follows: TGTGCCAGCTCGCCCACAGGGGTCAATCAGCCCCAGCATTTT.

This clone was seen a few times. The chain joins TRBV28 to TRBJ1-3, with TRBD1 as a possible D gene (6 bases). Per germline, CDR1 MDHEN and CDR2 SYDVKM. The CDR3 is 14 residues long. Trimming shortened V by 6 bases and J by 3 bases, and 12 bases separated the two germline ends. For the CDR3, the DNA is TGTGCCAGCAGACAACAGGGTGGTGGAAACACCATATATTTT. Encoded protein: CASRQQGGGNTIYF.

This clone has a single count. V gene TRBV6-2 or TRBV6-3 combines with J gene TRBJ2-7; TRBD1 is a possible D gene (6 bases). V lost 2 bases, J lost 3 bases, and 11 bases lay in between. The CDR3 loop spans 14 amino acids. Germline V gene sequence: CDR1 MNHEY, CDR2 SVGEGT. CDR3 coding DNA: TGTGCCAGCAGTTACCCCGGGACAAGCTACGAGCAGTACTTC. This gives the protein CASSYPGTSYEQYF.

The rearrangement uses TRBV9 and TRBJ2-1; D call uncertain. The length of the CDR3 is 12 residues. The germline CDR1 and CDR2 sequences are SGDLS and YYNGEE. Trimming removed 3 bases from V and 4 bases from J, with 5 bases in between. The CDR3 region has the DNA TGTGCCAGCAGCGGAACATACAATGAGCAGTTCTTC. Protein: CASSGTYNEQFF.

The V and J genes are TRBV12-3 or TRBV12-4 and TRBJ2-1; 8 bases align to TRBD2. Germline trimming cut 6 bases from V and 9 bases from J; bases unmatched to any gene: 4. CDR3 length: 12 amino acids. This chain's CDR3 is CASSPSGGEQFF. The CDR3 DNA follows: TGTGCCAGCAGCCCAAGCGGGGGTGAGCAGTTCTTC.

The rearrangement joins TRBV7-9 to TRBJ2-7, with TRBD2 identical over 10 bases. The V gene's germline CDR1 is SEHNR and CDR2 FQNEAQ (reference sequence). V lost 4 bases and J lost 4; bases outside the gene matches: 4. This CDR3 contains 14 residues. CDR3 in amino acids: CASSWGLAKYEQYF. The DNA of the CDR3 is TGTGCCAGCAGCTGGGGACTAGCGAAATACGAGCAGTACTTC.